The rows below give T cell receptor beta chains drawn from one sample of a study of T cell changes during pregnancy in multiple sclerosis. TCRdb's copy holds only in-frame clones and misses some; the assay was immunoSEQ multiplex PCR. The table records around 70,000 clones, 92% of them present only once. The specimen was peripheral blood, collected after pregnancy. The receptors here all came from a female donor with multiple sclerosis, enrolled in a pregnancy study. Each CDR3 is given with its conserved first and last residue. The order of the fields is clone size, J gene, V gene, CDR3 protein. A row's size may be missing; if present it is once, few, many or a size class.

size: few
J: TRBJ1-2
V: TRBV5-4
CDR3: CASSLAGGANYGYTF

size: -
J: TRBJ2-2
V: TRBV18
CDR3: CASSPNTQMNTGELFF

size: -
J: TRBJ2-5
V: TRBV6-5
CDR3: CASSRGTVETQYF

size: -
J: TRBJ2-3
V: TRBV7-7
CDR3: CASSSTPTDTQYF

size: few
J: TRBJ2-2
V: TRBV6-1
CDR3: CASSDLLAETGELFF

size: -
J: TRBJ1-2
V: TRBV5-6
CDR3: CASSFKGARYGYTF

size: -
J: TRBJ2-5
V: TRBV5-1
CDR3: CASSLTGGIFETQYF

size: -
J: TRBJ2-7
V: TRBV28
CDR3: CASTLGFGGFYEQYF

size: -
J: TRBJ2-1
V: TRBV5-1
CDR3: CASSLGGTANNEQFF

size: once
J: TRBJ1-3
V: TRBV12-5
CDR3: CASGLVRGDWTSGNTIYF

size: -
J: TRBJ2-4
V: TRBV2
CDR3: CASGGQLNIQYF

size: -
J: TRBJ2-7
V: TRBV5-1
CDR3: CASSLYGQGSYEQYF

size: -
J: TRBJ2-7
V: TRBV7-9
CDR3: CASSFGTGTYEQYF

size: -
J: TRBJ2-5
V: TRBV18
CDR3: CASSPPGAGETQYF

size: -
J: TRBJ2-7
V: TRBV6-5
CDR3: CASSYSNPREGYEQYF

size: -
J: TRBJ2-7
V: TRBV6-1
CDR3: CASIPGGVGRYEQYF

size: -
J: TRBJ1-5
V: TRBV30
CDR3: CAWSGQGLGNQPQHF

size: -
J: TRBJ2-1
V: TRBV7-9
CDR3: CASSLAGEAGRREQFF

size: -
J: TRBJ1-2
V: TRBV6-1
CDR3: CASRVRQGDYGYTF

size: -
J: TRBJ1-5
V: TRBV2
CDR3: CASSPTGNNQPQHF

size: -
J: TRBJ2-1
V: TRBV5-6
CDR3: CASSLGTSGYRKGNEQFF

size: -
J: TRBJ2-3
V: TRBV5-4
CDR3: CASSLAGREISSDTQYF

size: -
J: TRBJ2-1
V: TRBV5-4
CDR3: CASSLAVQYNEQFF

size: -
J: TRBJ2-4
V: TRBV27
CDR3: CASSSQYGQNLAKNIQYF

size: -
J: TRBJ1-2
V: TRBV9
CDR3: CASSVQGGGSNGYTF

size: -
J: TRBJ1-2
V: TRBV15
CDR3: CATSSDRAPSLNYGYTF

size: -
J: TRBJ1-6
V: TRBV7-7
CDR3: CASSLVQGASYNSPLHF

size: few
J: TRBJ2-7
V: TRBV21-1
CDR3: CASTHWATPGLAGENEQYF

size: -
J: TRBJ2-7
V: TRBV28
CDR3: CASSSPSGAGDYEQYF

size: -
J: TRBJ2-3
V: TRBV7-9
CDR3: CASSYRQGGTDTQYF